This entry lists 15 T cell receptor beta chains sequenced from one sample in a study of T cells after posttransplantation cyclophosphamide. Busulfan-fludarabine conditioning, marrow transplant, and cyclophosphamide on days +3 and +4 were administered. Assay: immunoSEQ multiplex PCR; the TCRdb copy retains only in-frame clones and omits some. The table lists roughly 8,600 clones, approximately 87% of them singletons. Sequences were derived from CD4+ T cells sorted from blood, sampled 1404 days after allogeneic stem cell transplant with posttransplant cyclophosphamide. Source of these receptors: a female patient aged 50-59 years who received an allogeneic stem cell transplant from a related donor, was CMV-positive, and had no GVHD. Part of the T cell pool may stem from the graft donor.

The chain links TRBV4-1 to TRBJ2-5; tentatively, D is TRBD1 (6 bases). Germline assignment: CDR1 MGHRA and CDR2 YSYEKL. The CDR3 has 16 amino acids. V lost 1 base and J 5 bases, leaving 17 bases between the germline ends. The CDR3 DNA follows: TGCGCCAGCAGCCAAGGGGCGGGTGGGGGCTTGGAGACCCAGTACTTC. Translated, it gives CASSQGAGGGLETQYF.

This chain uses TRBV4-3 with TRBJ2-3; TRBD1 matches 9 bases. The ends lost 0 bases at V and 0 bases at J; junction bases unmatched: 10. CDR3 length: 19 residues. Germline CDR1 reads LGHNA; CDR2 reads YSLEER. The CDR3 region is CASSQDYSGTGWSTDTQYF. CDR3 in DNA: TGCGCCAGCAGCCAAGATTATTCAGGGACAGGGTGGAGCACAGATACGCAGTATTTT.

The chain links TRBV4-2 to TRBJ1-2, with 8 bases identical to TRBD1. With V trimmed by 0 bases and J by 4 bases, 10 bases remained unmatched. This CDR3 has 17 residues. Germline loops: CDR1 LGHNA, CDR2 YNFKEQ. The CDR3 nucleotides read TGTGCCAGCAGCCAAGAAGTGGGACAGGCCTCCTCCTATGGCTACACCTTC. This codes for CASSQEVGQASSYGYTF.

The CDR3 loop is CASSPAGLSYEQYF. The CDR3 region has the DNA TGTGCCAGCTCACCAGCGGGCCTCTCCTACGAGCAGTACTTC. The V and J genes are TRBV18 and TRBJ2-7, with a possible D match to TRBD2 (5 bases). Trimming took 2 bases from V and 0 from J, leaving 8 bases between them. The germline V gene has CDR1 KGHSH and CDR2 LQKENI. The CDR3 runs 14 residues.

V and J are TRBV4-1 and TRBJ1-1, with D possibly TRBD1 on 5 matching bases. The CDR3 runs 16 residues. Between the trimmed V and J ends, which lost 1 base and 0 bases, there was a span of 12 bases. The germline V gene encodes CDR1 MGHRA and CDR2 YSYEKL. Here the CDR3 DNA reads TGCGCCAGCAGCCAAGGGAACAGGATCATGAACACTGAAGCTTTCTTT. As protein: CASSQGNRIMNTEAFF.

This clone was recorded a few times. The rearrangement links TRBV25-1 to TRBJ1-3, with 7 bases that match TRBD1. After removal of 1 base from V and 2 bases from J, the junction contained 11 bases not matched to a gene. In germline, CDR1 is MGHDK, CDR2 SYGVNS. This CDR3 contains 18 residues. The CDR3 loop is CASSELQGVSKAGNTIYF. For the CDR3, the DNA is TGTGCCAGCAGTGAATTGCAGGGGGTGTCGAAAGCTGGAAACACCATATATTTT. The whole variable domain, filled in from reference TRBV25-1 and TRBJ1-3, reads EADIYQTPRYLVIGTGKKITLECSQTMGHDKMYWYQQDPGMELHLIHYSYGVNSTEKGDLSSESTVSRIRTEHFPLTLESARPSHTSQYLCASSELQGVSKAGNTIYFGEGSWLTVV.

This chain links TRBV28 with TRBJ1-2; unclear D gene. The CDR3 totals 14 residues. Germline CDR1 MDHEN, CDR2 SYDVKM. Between the trimmed V and J ends, which lost 5 bases and 4 bases, there was a span of 14 bases. The CDR3 region is CASSPLWQVYGYTF. In DNA form, the CDR3 reads TGTGCCAGCAGTCCCCTCTGGCAGGTCTATGGCTACACCTTC.

The genes are TRBV19 and TRBJ1-2, with TRBD1 matching over 8 bases. Germline CDR1 and CDR2: LNHDA and SQIVND (reference sequence). The CDR3 covers 16 residues. The junction had 11 bases not matched to a gene; V was cut back by 3 bases and J by 5 bases. The CDR3 DNA is TGTGCCAGTAGTATGCTGGGGCAGGGGGCCTTATATGGCTACACCTTC. It is translated as CASSMLGQGALYGYTF.

The J gene is TRBJ1-2, the V gene TRBV10-3, with D possibly matching TRBD1 (5 bases). The CDR3 totals 14 residues. Germline CDR1 and CDR2: ENHRY and SYGVKD. The germline V and J ends were trimmed by 8 bases and 0 bases, with 13 bases remaining between them. The DNA of the CDR3 is TGTGCCATCGCGGGAGCAGGGTCTAACTATGGCTACACCTTC. This sequence encodes CAIAGAGSNYGYTF.

V is TRBV4-2 and J is TRBJ2-4, with TRBD2 matching over 12 bases. Germline lookup yields CDR1 LGHNA and CDR2 YNFKEQ. The CDR3 is 15 amino acids. V lost 6 bases, J lost 6 bases, and 6 bases stayed unmatched. The CDR3 region is CASRDTSGRRNIQYF. For the CDR3, the DNA is TGTGCCAGCAGGGACACTAGCGGGAGGAGAAACATTCAGTACTTC.

The chain is built from TRBV4-2 and TRBJ2-3, with TRBD2 matching over 7 bases. The CDR3 extends over 16 amino acids. CDR1 is LGHNA and CDR2 is YNFKEQ in the germline V gene. Trimming removed 4 bases from V and 2 bases from J; junction bases left unmatched: 9. The CDR3 region is CASSRPSAGTTDTQYF. CDR3 in DNA: TGTGCCAGCAGCCGACCTTCAGCGGGAACCACAGATACGCAGTATTTT.

The chain links TRBV19 to TRBJ1-5, with D maybe TRBD1 (5 bases). The germline V and J ends were trimmed by 7 bases and 4 bases, with 17 bases remaining between them. There are 15 residues in the CDR3. The germline gives CDR1 LNHDA, CDR2 SQIVND (reference sequence). The CDR3 region is CASMGYRNLNQPQHF. DNA for the CDR3: TGTGCCAGTATGGGGTACAGGAATTTAAATCAGCCCCAGCATTTT.

V is TRBV6-5 and J is TRBJ1-2; TRBD1 matches 8 bases. Per germline, CDR1 MNHEY and CDR2 SVGAGI. V was pared by 3 bases and J by 7 bases, with 4 bases of the junction left unmatched. The CDR3 contains 13 residues. CDR3 region: CASSYPRGLGYTF. The CDR3 DNA reads TGTGCCAGCAGTTATCCCAGGGGGCTTGGCTACACCTTC.

This chain's CDR3 is CASSLTRTAYNEQFF. CDR3 nucleotide sequence: TGTGCCAGCAGCTTAACCCGGACAGCCTACAATGAGCAGTTCTTC. The chain recombines TRBV7-7 with TRBJ2-1; perhaps TRBD1 as D (6 bases). CDR1 and CDR2 (germline): SSHAT, FNYEAQ (reference sequence). The CDR3 is 15 amino acids. The V end was cut by 2 bases, the J end by 2 bases, with 10 bases between.

This chain links TRBV4-2 with TRBJ2-5; TRBD2 aligns across 10 bases. V gave up 4 bases and J gave up 5 bases; unmatched junction bases: 13. Germline CDR1 LGHNA, CDR2 YNFKEQ. The CDR3 totals 17 residues. The CDR3 nucleotides are TGTGCCAGCAGCCCCAATGACCTAGCGGGAGAGGGCGAGACCCAGTACTTC. This translates into CASSPNDLAGEGETQYF.